One sample yielded the 7 T cell receptor beta chains listed below, sequenced in a study of immune heterogeneity within non-small cell lung tumors. It was with 32 V and 13 J primers that multiplex PCR amplified TCR beta CDR3. TCRdb processed the multiplex PCR reads anew with MiXCR; each CDR3 protein has one entry. The sample lists about 10,000 distinct CDR3 sequences; around a quarter were seen once. Template material for each sample was roughly 600 ng of bulk tumor genomic DNA. Every primary tumor yielded several biopsies, spaced far apart, that were taken during surgery. Those enrolled were patients newly diagnosed with untreated non-small cell lung cancer and undergoing curative surgery. The sequenced sample consisted of lung tumor tissue. These receptor sequences come from a woman in her forties or fifties with non-small cell lung cancer.

Within the sample, this clonotype is medium-sized. The chain is built from TRBV20-1 and TRBJ2-3; D not certain. The ends were cut back, 3 bases at V and 5 bases at J, with 15 bases in the middle. The CDR3 length is 14 residues. Germline V gene lookup returns CDR1 DFQATT and CDR2 SNEGSKA (reference sequence). The CDR3 sequence: CSASIGFSGDTQYF. Written as DNA, the CDR3 is TGCAGTGCTAGTATAGGCTTTAGTGGAGATACGCAGTATTTT.

This clonotype was seen ten or more times. The gene calls are TRBV3-1 and TRBJ1-4; no clear D. The CDR3 is 15 residues long. The V end lost 1 base, the J end lost 8 bases, and 14 bases lay between the germline ends. Germline V lookup: CDR1 LGHDT, CDR2 YNNKEL (reference sequence). CDR3 in DNA: TGTGCCAGCAGCCAAGCGCCCGGGTACGGAGAAAAACTGTTTTTT. Translating gives CASSQAPGYGEKLFF.

This clonotype was observed at least ten times. The gene calls are TRBV6-4 and TRBJ1-6; D not resolved. Trimming removed 6 bases from V and 0 bases from J, with 9 bases in between. Germline CDR1 and CDR2: MRHNA and SNTAGT. The CDR3 runs 15 residues. The CDR3 sequence: CASSQESSYNSPLHF. The CDR3 DNA reads TGTGCCAGCAGCCAGGAGAGCTCCTATAATTCACCCCTCCACTTT.

Comments on this clonotype: This sequence may be a read error, since a much larger clone differs from it by one base. The genes are TRBV2 and TRBJ1-6; D gene ambiguous. Germline values: CDR1 SNHLY, CDR2 FYNNEI. The length of the CDR3 is 13 residues. The CDR3: CASSEGRNSLLHF. The CDR3 region has the DNA TGTGCCAGCAGTGAGGGGAGGAATTCACTCCTCCACTTT.

The chain links TRBV29-1 to TRBJ1-2; 9 positions match TRBD1. This CDR3 contains 15 residues. Germline CDR1 and CDR2: SQVTM and ANQGSEA. J gave up 3 bases and V 1 base, and 6 bases lay outside the gene matches. CDR3 DNA: TGCAGCGTTGAAGCCCCGGGACAGGGCTACTATGGCTACACCTTC. The encoded protein is CSVEAPGQGYYGYTF.

This clonotype was observed a few times. This chain links TRBV11-3 with TRBJ2-6, with D unresolved. V dropped 2 bases and J dropped 2 bases, with 4 bases sitting between them. The CDR3 contains 14 residues. CDR1 is SGHNT and CDR2 is YENEEA in the germline V gene. The CDR3 reads CASSLYTGANVLTF. The CDR3 DNA sequence: TGTGCCAGCAGCTTATATACTGGGGCCAACGTCCTGACTTTC.

The V gene is TRBV19, the J gene TRBJ1-2; weak D call: TRBD1 (6 bases). The CDR3 has 15 amino acids. V was pared by 5 bases and J by 9 bases, with 22 bases between. Germline CDR1 reads LNHDA; CDR2 reads SQIVND (reference sequence). The CDR3 loop is CASSGGAGSALCYTF. The DNA for the CDR3 is TGTGCCAGTAGTGGGGGGGCAGGGAGCGCCCTTTGCTACACCTTC.